This T cell receptor beta chain was recovered during a study of control samples from healthy donors and cancer patients. Using immunoSEQ multiplex PCR, the repertoire was profiled, and TCRdb retains in-frame clones only, with some absent. The repertoire holds more than 65,000 clones, with 70% to 90% as singletons. This clonotype was obtained from an older woman with head and neck cancer. The specimen sequenced was PBMCs.

CDR3 in amino acids: CASSVGRGEGLAKTDTQYF. CDR3 nucleotides: TGTGCCAGCAGCGTAGGCAGGGGTGAGGGACTAGCGAAGACAGATACGCAGTATTTT. V usage is TRBV9 and J usage is TRBJ2-3; TRBD2 matches 10 bases. Germline assignment: CDR1 SGDLS and CDR2 YYNGEE. The CDR3 length is 19 residues. J was trimmed by 3 bases and V by 0 bases; bases with no gene match: 13.